This T cell receptor (beta chain) originates from a study of CD8 T cells in Susac syndrome. The CDR3 sequence is 13 residues long. The germline V and J ends were trimmed by 4 bases and 7 bases, with 16 bases remaining between them. Germline V CDR1 and CDR2: SQVTM, ANQGSEA. RNA, at roughly 0.5 to 1 ug, was reverse transcribed with random hexamers. From the immunoSEQ multiplex PCR reads, TCRdb called clonotypes with MiXCR, one entry per CDR3 protein. Of roughly 190,000 distinct CDR3 sequences in the sample, roughly 92% were seen once. The rearrangement uses TRBV29-1 and TRBJ1-2; a possible D gene is TRBD1 (5 bases). Sequencing used CD4+ T cells from PBMCs. This clonotype was sampled from a human donor in good health. CDR3 amino acids: CSVAVTGVSGYTF. CDR3 bases: TGCAGCGTTGCTGTGACGGGGGTGTCTGGCTACACCTTC.